Following are 26 T cell receptor beta chains from one sample sequenced in a study of monozygotic twins with inflammatory bowel disease (dated by TCRdb to between 2018 and 2020). Library generation was performed with 5' RACE. The run used an Illumina HiSeq 2500. After the reads were reprocessed by TCRdb, one entry was made per CDR3 protein sequence, with no DNA. The sample's own table lists about 160,000 distinct CDR3 sequences. The top ten hold 2.4% of the sample. Sequencing was carried out using blood. The receptors stem from a human donor with ulcerative colitis or Crohn's disease, or a healthy co-twin of an affected twin (not recorded which).

This rearrangement joins TRBV4-2 to TRBJ1-1; the D call from TCRdb, TRBD1, cannot be confirmed without DNA. CDR1 and CDR2 from the germline V gene are LGHNA and YNFKEQ. This CDR3 has 15 amino acids. CDR3 region: CASSQETAPNTEAFF.

The V gene is TRBV19, the J gene TRBJ1-1; the TCRdb D gene call, TRBD1, has no DNA to confirm it. This CDR3 is built from 14 residues. The germline gives CDR1 LNHDA, CDR2 SQIVND (reference sequence). The CDR3 spells CASNEAGGFTEAFF.

V is TRBV11-3 and J is TRBJ2-5; TCRdb's D call of TRBD1 is untestable without DNA. The germline V gene encodes CDR1 SGHNT and CDR2 YENEEA. The CDR3 is made up of 18 amino acids. This chain's CDR3 is CASSLGTGEAWYQETQYF.

The chain uses TRBV19 and TRBJ1-4. The CDR3 length is 15 residues. Germline assignment: CDR1 LNHDA and CDR2 SQIVND (reference sequence). The CDR3 here is CASSKSTATNEKLFF.

The CDR3 reads CSAPVAGASLYEQYF. V and J are TRBV20-1 and TRBJ2-7; TCRdb selects TRBD2, and the lack of DNA leaves this call unchecked. Germline V gene data show CDR1 as DFQATT and CDR2 as SNEGSKA (reference sequence). This CDR3 comprises 15 residues.

The gene calls are TRBV4-1 and TRBJ2-7; the D call from TCRdb, TRBD1, cannot be confirmed without DNA. The CDR3 contains 15 residues. CDR1 and CDR2 from the germline V gene are MGHRA and YSYEKL. CDR3 amino acids: CASSQDKDSLYEQYF.

The chain recombines TRBV21-1 with TRBJ2-7; without DNA, the TCRdb call of TRBD1 cannot be checked. TRBV21-1 is noted as a pseudogene. The CDR3 spans 18 residues. CDR3 residues: CASSKAQRLDRGFHEQYF.

This chain uses TRBV2 with TRBJ2-1; the TCRdb D gene call, TRBD2, has no DNA to confirm it. This CDR3 spans 19 amino acids. Germline assignment: CDR1 SNHLY and CDR2 FYNNEI. CDR3 region: CASSVHQGPYKYSYNEQFF.

V is TRBV7-3 and J is TRBJ2-2; the TCRdb call, TRBD1, lacks DNA for checking. Germline V CDR1 and CDR2: SGHTA, FQGTGA. CDR3 length equals 16 residues. CDR3 sequence reads: CASSFYRATNTGELFF.

The rearrangement uses TRBV20-1 and TRBJ2-2. The CDR3 has 14 residues. Germline CDR1 DFQATT, CDR2 SNEGSKA (reference sequence). The CDR3 region is CSARDRGNTGELFF.

The chain is built from TRBV5-1 and TRBJ2-1; TCRdb indicates TRBD2, and absent DNA this call remains unverified. The CDR3 contains 16 residues. Germline V lookup: CDR1 SGHRS, CDR2 YFSETQ. The CDR3 protein is CASSWAQRERYNEQFF. The full variable domain, completed using reference TRBV5-1 and TRBJ2-1, is KAGVTQTPRYLIKTRGQQVTLSCSPISGHRSVSWYQQTPGQGLQFLFEYFSETQRNKGNFPGRFSGRQFSNSRSEMNVSTLELGDSALYLCASSWAQRERYNEQFFGPGTRLTVL.

The chain uses TRBV13 and TRBJ1-1. The length of the CDR3 is 14 residues. Germline loops: CDR1 PRHDT, CDR2 FYEKMQ (reference sequence). The CDR3: CASSLGTRNTEAFF.

The V and J genes are TRBV27 and TRBJ1-5; with no DNA, the TCRdb D assignment of TRBD1 cannot be verified. The CDR3 has 15 amino acids. CDR1 is MNHEY, CDR2 SMNVEV, per germline (reference sequence). Here the CDR3 reads CASSPWTGGNQPQHF.

The chain has TRBV7-9 and TRBJ2-3; the TCRdb D gene call, TRBD1, has no DNA to confirm it. Germline values: CDR1 SEHNR, CDR2 FQNEAQ (reference sequence). This CDR3 is 15 amino acids long. The CDR3 protein is CASSAGTGGTDTQYF.

The chain links TRBV5-1 to TRBJ2-3. CDR3 length: 16 residues. Germline-derived CDR1 and CDR2 are SGHRS and YFSETQ. The CDR3 sequence is CASSLAQGISTDTQYF.

This sequence joins TRBV20-1 and TRBJ2-5; TCRdb names TRBD1, which stays unverified in the absence of DNA. This CDR3 comprises 12 residues. The germline gives CDR1 DFQATT, CDR2 SNEGSKA (reference sequence). The chain's CDR3 is CSARGGRETQYF.

This sequence joins TRBV7-2 and TRBJ2-3; the TRBD2 assignment by TCRdb is unverifiable without DNA. CDR3 length: 16 amino acids. Germline V gene sequence: CDR1 SGHTA, CDR2 FQGNSA. CDR3 in amino acids: CASSLDGLENGDTQYF.

J is TRBJ2-5 and V is TRBV12-3 or TRBV12-4; TCRdb calls TRBD2, which cannot be checked without DNA. This CDR3 comprises 15 residues. The CDR3 loop reads CASSLWTSGQETQYF.

V usage is TRBV5-1 and J usage is TRBJ2-1; TCRdb calls TRBD1, which cannot be checked without DNA. CDR1 and CDR2 (germline): SGHRS, YFSETQ. This CDR3 contains 15 residues. The CDR3 loop reads CASSDGTNDGNEQFF.

The chain links TRBV4-2 to TRBJ2-3; TCRdb gives TRBD2 as the D gene, but with no DNA this cannot be confirmed. Germline values: CDR1 LGHNA, CDR2 YNFKEQ. This CDR3 has 14 amino acids. CDR3: CASSQGGPTDTQYF.

This sequence joins TRBV7-2 and TRBJ1-1; the TCRdb call, TRBD1, lacks DNA for checking. Germline V CDR1 and CDR2: SGHTA, FQGNSA. The CDR3 is made up of 14 amino acids. This CDR3 is CASSLHQGDTEAFF.

The chain combines TRBV5-1 with TRBJ2-2; the TCRdb D gene call, TRBD2, has no DNA to confirm it. The CDR3 consists of 16 residues. The germline gives CDR1 SGHRS, CDR2 YFSETQ. CDR3: CASSLMGLAGTGELFF.

The chain links TRBV15 to TRBJ1-1. The CDR3 consists of 13 residues. Germline V lookup: CDR1 LNHNV, CDR2 YYDKDF (reference sequence). CDR3 region: CATSRDTHTEAFF.

The rearrangement uses TRBV20-1 and TRBJ2-1; TCRdb designates TRBD2, a call that cannot be tested without DNA. Germline V gene sequence: CDR1 DFQATT, CDR2 SNEGSKA (reference sequence). This CDR3 has 17 amino acids. CDR3 sequence: CSAGGLAGWGDYNEQFF.

The V and J genes are TRBV5-1 and TRBJ2-1; TCRdb names TRBD1, which stays unverified in the absence of DNA. CDR1 is SGHRS, CDR2 YFSETQ, per germline. The CDR3 length is 14 residues. CDR3 sequence: CASSGGAAFGEQFF.

The chain recombines TRBV28 with TRBJ1-2; TCRdb proposes TRBD1, but this gene call is untestable without DNA. CDR3 length: 14 residues. In germline, CDR1 is MDHEN, CDR2 SYDVKM. CDR3 residues: CASSSGAENYGYTF.